One sample yielded the 18 T cell receptor beta chains listed below, sequenced in a study of early T cells in non-severe SARS-CoV-2 infection listed by TCRdb under 2021. Libraries came from 5' RACE. The sequencer listed for this sample is NextSeq 500. TCRdb handled the public reads itself, with Q25 trimming in fastp and clone calling in MiXCR, and kept productive beta chains. Each entry merges the rows of one CDR3 protein and shows their most common DNA and genes. The sample data list 20,000 to 25,000 distinct CDR3 sequences, and about 5% of these were observed just once. Roughly 4.3% of the sample comes from the top ten. The sample comprised whole blood. The receptor set was obtained from an adult who was a healthcare worker with PCR-confirmed SARS-CoV-2 infection or an uninfected control (not recorded which).

This clonotype was seen ten or more times. CDR3 in amino acids: CATSDLPDRGNQPQHF. The CDR3 nucleotides are TGTGCCACCAGTGACCTCCCTGACAGGGGCAATCAGCCCCAGCATTTT. This sequence joins TRBV24-1 and TRBJ1-5; TRBD1 agrees at 7 bases. The ends lost 4 bases at V and 2 bases at J; junction bases unmatched: 7. This CDR3 is built from 16 residues. Germline V gives CDR1 KGHDR, CDR2 SFDVKD.

This clonotype was seen many times. This chain connects TRBV6-2 or TRBV6-3 to TRBJ1-2; 10 bases fit TRBD1. The germline V gene has CDR1 MNHEY and CDR2 SVGEGT. Losses at the gene ends were 6 bases for V and 0 bases for J; bases not matched to a gene: 1. The CDR3 covers 14 residues. The DNA of the CDR3 is TGTGCCAGCAGCGACAGGGGGCCTAACTATGGCTACACCTTC. Its protein product is CASSDRGPNYGYTF.

This clonotype was found a few times. The chain combines TRBV20-1 with TRBJ1-6, with 7 nucleotides matching TRBD1. Germline V CDR1 and CDR2: DFQATT, SNEGSKA (reference sequence). The junction had 13 bases not matched to a gene; V was cut back by 7 bases and J by 7 bases. The CDR3 consists of 15 residues. CDR3 protein: CSVIIPGQSNSPLHF. The CDR3, as DNA: TGCAGTGTTATAATCCCGGGACAGTCGAATTCACCCCTCCACTTT.

In its sample, this clonotype is medium-sized. The chain combines TRBV13 with TRBJ1-1; D unresolved. The CDR3 covers 12 residues. The V end was cut by 6 bases, the J end by 6 bases, with 11 bases between. Germline V gene data show CDR1 as PRHDT and CDR2 as FYEKMQ (reference sequence). In DNA, the CDR3 is TGTGCCAGCAGTACCGGGCTGGCTGAAGCTTTCTTT. Amino acid sequence: CASSTGLAEAFF. The variable domain in full, completed from reference TRBV13 and TRBJ1-1, reads AAGVIQSPRHLIKEKRETATLKCYPIPRHDTVYWYQQGPGQDPQFLISFYEKMQSDKGSIPDRFSAQQFSDYHSELNMSSLELGDSALYFCASSTGLAEAFFGQGTRLTVV.

The chain joins TRBV14 to TRBJ2-7; weak D call: TRBD1 (5 bases). The CDR3 extends over 14 amino acids. CDR1 is SGHDN and CDR2 is FVKESK in the germline V gene. The V and J ends lost 5 bases and 4 bases respectively, with 15 bases between them. As DNA, the CDR3 is TGTGCCAGCAGCTTCGACAGTAGTTTTTACGAGCAGTACTTC. Its translation: CASSFDSSFYEQYF.

The sample holds many counts of this clonotype. The rearrangement uses TRBV12-3 or TRBV12-4 and TRBJ1-2, with no clear D. This CDR3 is 11 amino acids long. V dropped 6 bases and J dropped 8 bases, with 10 bases sitting between them. The CDR3 spells CASSYMEGYTF. The CDR3 coding sequence is TGTGCCAGCAGCTACATGGAAGGCTACACCTTC.

This clonotype was detected many times. The chain has TRBV5-1 and TRBJ1-6; D uncertain. This CDR3 has 15 residues. CDR1 SGHRS and CDR2 YFSETQ come from the germline V gene. The V end lost 5 bases, the J end lost 0 bases, and 9 bases lay between the germline ends. The CDR3 nucleotides are TGCGCCAGCAGTATCTCGGGCTCCTATAATTCACCCCTCCACTTT. This translates into CASSISGSYNSPLHF.

The chain couples TRBV7-2 to TRBJ1-4, with TRBD1 identical over 8 bases. Germline CDR1 reads SGHTA; CDR2 reads FQGNSA. V dropped 3 bases and J dropped 3; count of bases not matched to a gene: 3. The CDR3 spans 15 residues. CDR3 sequence reads: CASSLTGVANEKLFF. The DNA for the CDR3 is TGTGCCAGCAGCTTGACAGGGGTGGCTAATGAAAAACTGTTTTTT. Filled out from reference TRBV7-2 and TRBJ1-4, the complete variable domain reads GAGVSQSPSNKVTEKGKDVELRCDPISGHTALYWYRQSLGQGLEFLIYFQGNSAPDKSGLPSDRFSAERTGGSVSTLTIQRTQQEDSAVYLCASSLTGVANEKLFFGSGTQLSVL.

At least ten counts were recorded for this clonotype. V usage is TRBV9 and J usage is TRBJ2-3; unclear D gene. The CDR3 runs to 12 residues. CDR1 is SGDLS, CDR2 YYNGEE, per germline. V was pared by 4 bases and J by 5 bases, with 8 bases between. The CDR3 here is CASSPVRDTQYF. The CDR3 DNA reads as TGTGCCAGCAGCCCCGTCAGAGATACGCAGTATTTT.

A word on this clonotype: One base away lies a much larger clone, so this may be a sequencing read error. V usage is TRBV7-6 and J usage is TRBJ2-7; D possibly corresponds to TRBD1 (5 bases). Per germline, CDR1 SGHVS and CDR2 FNYEAQ. The CDR3 is 13 residues long. CDR3 nucleotides: TGTGTCAGCAGCCCAGGGATTTCCTACGAGCAGTACTTC. Protein sequence: CVSSPGISYEQYF.

This clonotype has a handful of counts. The V gene is TRBV12-3 or TRBV12-4, the J gene TRBJ2-1; possible D gene TRBD1, 6 bases. CDR3 length equals 14 residues. V lost 2 bases, J lost 7 bases, and 12 bases lay in between. The CDR3 DNA sequence: TGTGCCAGCAGTTTATGGCAGGGGATAAATGAGCAGTTCTTC. Its protein is CASSLWQGINEQFF.

In this sample, this clonotype turned up many times. The V gene is TRBV7-2, the J gene TRBJ1-3, with a possible D match to TRBD1 (5 bases). The CDR3 consists of 16 residues. Germline V gene lookup returns CDR1 SGHTA and CDR2 FQGNSA. V was shortened by 5 bases and J by 0 bases, with 14 bases between the two germline ends. Here the CDR3 reads CASSPLGRLSGNTIYF. The CDR3, as DNA: TGTGCCAGCAGCCCCCTGGGACGGCTCTCTGGAAACACCATATATTTT.

This clonotype occurred many times. This sequence joins TRBV7-9 and TRBJ2-3, with D possibly matching TRBD1 (6 bases). Germline CDR1 is SEHNR and CDR2 is FQNEAQ (reference sequence). V shed 5 bases and J shed 8 bases, with 14 bases lying between them. CDR3 length equals 13 residues. This CDR3 is CASSGTGQATQYF. The CDR3 coding sequence is TGTGCCAGCAGCGGCACAGGGCAGGCTACGCAGTATTTT.

This clonotype was seen at least ten times. A junction end diverges from the germline sequence, so it may reflect a read error. The gene calls are TRBV7-7 and TRBJ2-5, with TRBD2 matching 15 bases. The CDR3 contains 19 residues. Germline CDR1 is SSHAT and CDR2 is FNYEAQ (reference sequence). The CDR3 DNA sequence: TGTGCTAGCAGCCGTCGGGGACTAGCGGGGGGTCACGGAAAAGAGACCCAGTACTTC. It encodes CASSRRGLAGGHGKETQYF. Variable domain in full (rest from reference TRBV7-7 and TRBJ2-5): GAGVSQSPRYKVTKRGQDVTLRCDPISSHATLYWYQQALGQGPEFLTYFNYEAQPDKSGLPSDRFSAERPEGSISTLTIQRTEQRDSAMYRCASSRRGLAGGHGKETQYFGPGTRLLVL.

This clonotype was recorded a few times. J is TRBJ2-3 and V is TRBV14; tentative D call: TRBD2 (5 bases). The germline V gene encodes CDR1 SGHDN and CDR2 FVKESK. The CDR3 length is 14 residues. Trimming cost V 0 bases and J 8 bases, with 12 bases left between them. CDR3 protein: CASSQEEEVVTQYF. CDR3 DNA sequence: TGTGCCAGCAGCCAAGAGGAGGAAGTAGTTACGCAGTATTTT.

Note on this clonotype: This may come from a read error, since a much larger clone is one base off. The J gene is TRBJ2-5, the V gene TRBV11-2, with 7 bases lining up with TRBD1. Germline V gene lookup returns CDR1 SGHAT and CDR2 FQNNGV. This CDR3 has 16 amino acids. V was pared by 5 bases and J by 5 bases, with 14 bases of the junction left unmatched. In nucleotides, the CDR3 is TGTGCCAGCAGCCAGCAACAGGGGCAAATATATGAGACCCAGTACTTC. It yields the protein CASSQQQGQIYETQYF.

This clonotype was seen a few times. V gene TRBV6-2 or TRBV6-3 combines with J gene TRBJ2-4; D is perhaps TRBD2 (6 bases). Germline loops: CDR1 MNHEY, CDR2 SVGEGT. The CDR3 contains 17 residues. Between the trimmed V and J ends, which lost 6 bases and 1 base, there was a span of 19 bases. As DNA, the CDR3 is TGTGCCAGCAGCCTTGGGCTGGCGGGACTGGCCAAAAACATTCAGTACTTC. Translated, it gives CASSLGLAGLAKNIQYF.

In this sample, this clonotype turned up many times. This chain links TRBV6-1 with TRBJ1-1, with D possibly matching TRBD1 (5 bases). Between the trimmed V and J ends, which lost 8 bases and 0 bases, there was a span of 16 bases. Germline lookup yields CDR1 MNHNS and CDR2 SASEGT. This CDR3 comprises 15 residues. CDR3 protein: CASGPMGTMNTEAFF. In DNA, the CDR3 is TGTGCCAGCGGGCCCATGGGGACGATGAACACTGAAGCTTTCTTT.